Listed below are T cell receptor beta chains from one sample, sequenced in a study of T-cell memory formation after mild COVID-19. TCRdb ran MiXCR on the 5' RACE reads and lists one entry per CDR3 protein. The sample has fewer than 200,000 distinct CDR3 sequences; over 10% are singletons. The source material was PBMCs or a T cell subset sorted from them (not recorded which). The receptors here all came from a man younger than 30 who had mild COVID-19 (a few samples of this study predate the infection). Cell type and time point are not known. CDR3s include the opening cysteine and the closing phenylalanine or tryptophan. The D gene is left open where the match is weak. The size of a clone is reported for some rows only, either as once, few or many, or as a class for expanded clones.

D	size	V	J	DNA	CDR3
.	.	TRBV4-3	TRBJ2-2	TGCGCCAGCAGCCAAGAGGCTTTGAACACCGGGGAGCTGTTTTTT	CASSQEALNTGELFF
TRBD2	few	TRBV7-7	TRBJ2-1	TGTGCTAGCAGCTTTGCTAGCGGGGGGCCGGGCTCCTACAATGAGCAGTTCTTC	CASSFASGGPGSYNEQFF
.	.	TRBV7-2	TRBJ2-3	TGTGCCAGCAGCTTGCTGGGGGCGACGCAGTATTTT	CASSLLGATQYF
TRBD1	few	TRBV7-2	TRBJ1-1	TGTGCCAGCAGCGTACGGACAGGGAGAGGGGCTGAAGCTTTCTTT	CASSVRTGRGAEAFF
TRBD1	.	TRBV20-1	TRBJ1-2	TGCAGTGCTAGAGGACAGGGGGATGACACCTTC	CSARGQGDDTF
TRBD2	few	TRBV24-1	TRBJ2-1	TGTGCCACCAGTGAATTAGCGGGGCCATCCTACAATGAGCAGTTCTTC	CATSELAGPSYNEQFF
TRBD1	.	TRBV15	TRBJ1-1	TGTGCCACCATCCGGGACAGGGGCACTGAAGCTTTCTTT	CATIRDRGTEAFF
.	few	TRBV29-1	TRBJ2-4	TGCAGCGTTGAACGGGACGGGAACATTCAGTACTTC	CSVERDGNIQYF
TRBD2	few	TRBV20-1	TRBJ2-3	TGCAGTGCTAGTACGGGGGGGCCGGTGTATTTT	CSASTGGPVYF
.	.	TRBV29-1	TRBJ2-1	TGCAGCGTTGGGTCCGGGGGCGGCACGAATGAGCAGTTCTTC	CSVGSGGGTNEQFF
.	few	TRBV12-3/TRBV12-4	TRBJ2-7	TGTGCCAGCAGTCCCAGCGGGACAGCCTACGAGCAGTACTTC	CASSPSGTAYEQYF
.	.	TRBV12-3/TRBV12-4	TRBJ1-5	TGTGCCAGCAGTTTACTGCTGGCGAATCAGCCCCAGCATTTT	CASSLLLANQPQHF
.	few	TRBV7-9	TRBJ2-2	TGTGCCAGCAGCTTAGACAGGCACACCGGGGAGCTGTTTTTT	CASSLDRHTGELFF
TRBD1	.	TRBV7-2	TRBJ1-2	TGTGCCAGTGGGACAGGGGGCATTGGCTACACCTTC	CASGTGGIGYTF
TRBD2	few	TRBV30	TRBJ2-3	TGTGCCTGGAGTGTACTAGGGACTATCTCCGCAGATACGCAGTATTTT	CAWSVLGTISADTQYF